Detailed here is one T cell receptor (beta chain). The antigen is unknown. The entry originates in a study of blood T cells in healthy people across ages. Findings of the study overall: Percentage of naive T cells showed a strong correlation with TCR beta diversity. Naive CD4+ cell counts and diversity both ran higher in long-lived than in aged donors. Among T cells, TCR beta diversity per million cells dropped roughly linearly as age rose.

A second PCR of about 6 to 12 cycles used a sample-barcoded 5' primer and a J-beta primer mix. The authors tagged each cDNA molecule using a template-switch adaptor with 12 random nucleotides. Via MiXCR, TCRdb re-called the 5' RACE reads, giving one row per CDR3 protein. The sample consists of fewer than 2 million distinct CDR3 sequences, 39% of them appearing once. Sequenced input: blood. This clonotype originated in a human donor in good health.

The DNA for the CDR3 is TGTGCCAGTAGTAATACGGGCAGACCTAATCAGCCCCAGCATTTT. This sequence encodes CASSNTGRPNQPQHF. V gene TRBV19 combines with J gene TRBJ1-5; D call uncertain. V was trimmed by 4 bases and J by 4 bases, leaving 14 bases between them. Germline V gene lookup returns CDR1 LNHDA and CDR2 SQIVND (reference sequence). The CDR3 runs to 15 residues.